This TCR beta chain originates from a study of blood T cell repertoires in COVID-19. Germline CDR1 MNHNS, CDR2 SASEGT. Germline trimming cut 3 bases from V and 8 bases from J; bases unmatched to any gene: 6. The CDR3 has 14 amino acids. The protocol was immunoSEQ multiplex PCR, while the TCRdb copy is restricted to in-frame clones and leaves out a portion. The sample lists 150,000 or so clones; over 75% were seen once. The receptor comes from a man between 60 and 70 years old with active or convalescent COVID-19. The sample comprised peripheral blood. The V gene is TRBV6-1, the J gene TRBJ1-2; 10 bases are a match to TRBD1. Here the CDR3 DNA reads TGTGCCAGCAGTGACCTGGACAGGGGGGAAGGCTACACCTTC. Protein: CASSDLDRGEGYTF.